This T cell receptor beta chain is from a study of blood T cell repertoires in COVID-19. The overall study: Italy, Spain and the United States were the sources of the convalescent and acute COVID-19 samples. PBMCs, B-cell-depleted T cells, or T cells provided the cDNA or gDNA that made up the material.

CDR3 size: 17 residues. The germline gives CDR1 KGHDR, CDR2 SFDVKD. V dropped 7 bases and J dropped 4; count of bases not matched to a gene: 12. Authors' methods: For nucleated cells, counts were estimated from reference gene primer amplification. TCRdb's table, derived via immunoSEQ multiplex PCR, lists solely in-frame clones and lacks some. That table furnishes V, J and clone size, whereas the DNA furnished D and trimming. The profile covers nearly 300,000 clones, with 70% to 85% appearing a single time and 1.4% to 1.5% taken by the ten largest. Followed longitudinally, the Seattle patients had been enrolled during active infection.

The rearrangement uses TRBV24-1 and TRBJ1-4; TRBD1 matches 9 bases. This sequence originates from a human donor with COVID-19, enrolled during active disease. The donor label of this sample is uncertain. Material for sequencing was peripheral blood. The DNA for the CDR3 is TGTGCCACCAGGGACGGGGACAGGGAGAGGGGTAATGAAAAACTGTTTTTT. Protein: CATRDGDRERGNEKLFF.